This entry features one T cell receptor (beta chain) sequence. What it binds is not known. In the PCR, 60 Vbeta and 13 Jbeta primers were used. Clones were read by immunoSEQ multiplex PCR, and TCRdb kept only the in-frame ones, dropping some. The table records some 200,000 clones, around 80% of them present only once. V was clipped by 8 bases and J by 12 bases; unmatched bases: 15. CDR1 and CDR2 from the germline V gene are SNHLY and FYNNEI. The CDR3 loop spans 13 amino acids. The data stem from a study of cytomegalovirus exposure and HLA in healthy donors. Study summary: There were 85 million or so unique TCRs (from HLA-typed donors) in an early data release.

Study results and limitations: Follow-up analysis found HLA locus-dependent TCR association rates, highest for DRB1 and lowest for HLA-C. There were some public TCRs occurring in many donors, but most TCR sequences were rare.

This sequence originates from a boy between 2 and 15 years old in good health and CMV-seronegative. The specimen sequenced was PBMCs. J is TRBJ2-7 and V is TRBV2, with TRBD1 matching over 8 bases. The CDR3 bases are TGTGCCAGCTCCGGACAGGGCGCCCCAAGGCTGTACTTC. Translation gives CASSGQGAPRLYF.